This T cell receptor beta chain was captured in a study of a mutant IDH1 vaccine in newly diagnosed glioma (dated by TCRdb to about 2021). Broadly, across the study: Eight vaccinations were administered to patients in weeks 1, 3, 5, 7, 11, 15, 19 and 23, corresponding to visits V03 through V10. Vaccination was initiated 4-6 weeks after radiotherapy alone, or concurrently with temozolomide cycles in the chemotherapy-containing groups. Of the approximately 29 treated patients, about 62% were male and 37.5% were female, and a mean age of roughly 37 years was recorded. Before enrollment, patients had received standard therapy of radiotherapy alone, temozolomide alone, or radiochemotherapy with temozolomide; most received the combination. Peripheral blood samples were drawn at six visits, namely V03 (baseline), V05, V07, V10, V12 and V13. Longitudinal TCRB deep sequencing was performed for about two dozen treated patients wherever samples were available for exploratory analyses. On the study overall, not on this receptor specifically: Selection of PBMC samples for TCRB deep sequencing was based on availability. Immune responses induced by the vaccine were seen in more than 85% of patients across multiple MHC alleles. Pseudoprogression seemed to be unrelated to changes in the top peripheral T cell clonotypes found by TCRB sequencing. The authors stated that sample limitations prevented analyses of patient blood samples from being reproduced.

The meaning of the sample's time point label: week 5, during vaccination. Each vaccine dose was 300 ug of a 20-mer mutant IDH1 peptide in Montanide, given subcutaneously with topical imiquimod. The donors had newly diagnosed IDH1-mutant astrocytomas of WHO grade 3 or 4 that showed loss of nuclear ATRX. The samples were drawn from NOA16, a multicentre, single-arm, open-label phase I trial in Germany that tested a mutant IDH1 peptide vaccine in humans for the first time. Genomic DNA for TCRB sequencing was extracted from EDTA blood using the DNeasy Blood and Tissue Kit. On this clone: Its antigen is unknown. Base qualities were left out, and no much larger clone turns up one base away.

Libraries came from the immunoSEQ multiplex PCR assay. Rearranged TCR beta chain sequences were amplified with the hsTCRB Kit following the manufacturer's protocol. An Illumina MiSeq was used to sequence the TCRB libraries. The paper's processing steps were these. The proprietary platform of the kit vendor was used for demultiplexing, trimming and gene mapping. TCRdb obtained this table from immuneACCESS and retained in-frame rearrangements with V and J assigned. These tables miss some clones; where compared with another copy, unresolved V genes account for less than half of the shortfall, and the remainder is unexplained. Clone size and V and J calls were adopted from that table, with D and trimming inferred from the DNA. The sample data list 40,000 to 65,000 clones, and about 77% of these were observed just once. The top ten constitute under 2% of the sample. Via the germline V gene, CDR1 is WSHSY and CDR2 SAAADI. From cysteine to phenylalanine, the CDR3 is 12 amino acids long. The sequence is cut down to CDR3 DNA, 36 bases in frame from base 1. V and J are truncated by 2 bases and 3 bases respectively, leaving an intervening sequence of 5 bases.

The sample here was PBMCs, taken from a glioma patient whose treatment included an IDH1 peptide vaccine. The sequence joins TRBV10-2 to TRBJ2-7, with the D gene not confidently named. The sequence was obtained from a woman aged 40 to 55 with glioma. CDR3 protein: CASSEPGYEQYF. Here is the DNA: TGCGCCAGCAGTGAGCCAGGCTACGAGCAGTACTTC.